The 9 T cell receptor beta chains presented below share a single source sample, sequenced in a study of identical twins. TCRdb processed the 5' RACE reads anew with MiXCR; each CDR3 protein has one entry. The sample lists about 690,000 distinct CDR3 sequences; 6.1% were seen once. What was sequenced was naive T cells sorted from blood. The receptors come from a man aged 18 to 30 in good health.

This chain uses TRBV21-1 with TRBJ2-1; the table's D call, TRBD1, has no DNA check behind it. TRBV21-1 is a listed pseudogene. The CDR3 has 14 amino acids. CDR3 residues: CASSKGTGVNEQFF. The CDR3 DNA is TGTGCCAGCAGCAAAGGGACAGGCGTTAATGAGCAGTTCTTC.

Points on this clonotype: Being one base from a much bigger clone, this may be a read error. The J gene is TRBJ2-3, the V gene TRBV12-3 or TRBV12-4, with D perhaps matching TRBD2 (6 bases). The CDR3 sequence is 14 residues long. V gave up 4 bases and J gave up 2 bases, with 10 bases separating them. The CDR3 protein is CASSYWRDTDTQYF. In DNA, the CDR3 is TGTGCCAGCAGTTACTGGCGGGACACAGATACGCAGTATTTT.

This rearrangement joins TRBV19 to TRBJ2-1, with TRBD2 matching 14 bases. CDR1 is LNHDA, CDR2 SQIVND, per germline (reference sequence). This CDR3 has 18 amino acids. The trim removed 4 bases at V and 0 bases at J, leaving 5 bases unmatched. The CDR3 region is CASSSIGTSGSSYNEQFF. In DNA form, the CDR3 reads TGTGCCAGTAGTAGCATCGGGACTAGCGGGAGCTCCTACAATGAGCAGTTCTTC.

This clonotype showed up many times. V usage is TRBV5-1 and J usage is TRBJ2-1; 9 nucleotides align to TRBD1. Germline loops: CDR1 SGHRS, CDR2 YFSETQ. V lost 0 bases and J lost 4; bases outside the gene matches: 5. This CDR3 spans 16 amino acids. CDR3: CASSLATGGGYNEQFF. The CDR3 region has the DNA TGCGCCAGCAGCTTGGCGACAGGGGGTGGTTACAATGAGCAGTTCTTC. Full variable domain (rest looked up from reference TRBV5-1 and TRBJ2-1): KAGVTQTPRYLIKTRGQQVTLSCSPISGHRSVSWYQQTPGQGLQFLFEYFSETQRNKGNFPGRFSGRQFSNSRSEMNVSTLELGDSALYLCASSLATGGGYNEQFFGPGTRLTVL.

The chain joins TRBV20-1 to TRBJ2-7, with D possibly TRBD2 on 5 matching bases. CDR1 and CDR2 from the germline V gene are DFQATT and SNEGSKA (reference sequence). The V and J ends lost 3 bases and 3 bases respectively, with 12 bases between them. The CDR3 consists of 13 residues. CDR3 DNA: TGCAGTGCTAGCCAGCCAGGACTCTACGAGCAGTACTTC. Translating it yields CSASQPGLYEQYF.

For the CDR3, the DNA is TGTGCCAGCAGCTCTGAAATGGGTGGAAACACCATATATTTT. It yields the protein CASSSEMGGNTIYF. J is TRBJ1-3 and V is TRBV14, with D uncertain. This CDR3 contains 14 residues. CDR1 SGHDN and CDR2 FVKESK come from the germline V gene. Trimming cost V 5 bases and J 3 bases, with 11 bases left between them.

This clonotype was counted many times. The chain carries TRBV10-3 and TRBJ2-3, with 7 positions matching TRBD2. This CDR3 is built from 16 residues. With 3 bases clipped from V and 0 bases from J, the junction kept 6 bases outside the gene matches. Germline CDR1 is ENHRY and CDR2 is SYGVKD. The chain's CDR3 is CAISDAPSGSTDTQYF. The DNA for the CDR3 is TGTGCCATCAGTGATGCCCCTAGCGGCAGCACAGATACGCAGTATTTT.

This clonotype has at least ten counts. The chain is built from TRBV5-1 and TRBJ2-1; weak D call: TRBD2 (6 bases). V lost 5 bases, J lost 8 bases, and 20 bases lay in between. This CDR3 has 15 residues. CDR1 and CDR2 from the germline V gene are SGHRS and YFSETQ. The CDR3 loop is CASSYNRGEVYEQFF. Written as DNA, the CDR3 is TGCGCCAGCAGTTACAACCGCGGGGAGGTCTATGAGCAGTTCTTC.

This clonotype was observed at least ten times. This chain connects TRBV5-1 to TRBJ2-7; D gene ambiguous. Germline CDR1 is SGHRS and CDR2 is YFSETQ. The germline V and J ends were trimmed by 0 bases and 0 bases, with 7 bases remaining between them. The CDR3 extends over 14 amino acids. DNA for the CDR3: TGCGCCAGCAGCTTGGAAGTGAGCTCCTACGAGCAGTACGTC. This encodes CASSLEVSSYEQYV.